Following are 26 T cell receptor beta chains from one sample sequenced in a study of cytotoxic CD8 clonotypes in ibrutinib-treated CLL. Measured with immunoSEQ multiplex PCR; TCRdb has only the in-frame clones, and not every one. The repertoire holds 55,000 to 80,000 clones, around nine tenths seen once, with approximately 3.1% in the top ten. This material consisted of PBMCs, taken after 12 months of ibrutinib treatment. The receptor set was obtained from a human donor with chronic lymphocytic leukemia.

V usage is TRBV19 and J usage is TRBJ1-5, with 8 bases identical to TRBD1. CDR1 LNHDA and CDR2 SQIVND come from the germline V gene (reference sequence). This CDR3 is 15 amino acids long. V shed 7 bases and J 2 bases; nucleotides not matched to a gene: 7. CDR3 loop: CASTPGQDGNQPQHF. The CDR3 nucleotides read TGTGCCAGTACACCGGGACAGGATGGCAATCAGCCCCAGCATTTT.

The rearrangement uses TRBV28 and TRBJ1-1, with a possible D match to TRBD1 (5 bases). This CDR3 spans 14 amino acids. Germline assignment: CDR1 MDHEN and CDR2 SYDVKM. V was clipped by 3 bases and J by 8 bases, with 16 bases between them. CDR3 sequence (DNA): TGTGCCAGCAGTTTTGGTGACTCTAGGACAGAAGCTTTCTTT. This codes for CASSFGDSRTEAFF.

The chain links TRBV7-8 to TRBJ2-6; no firm D call. The CDR3 has 15 residues. V gave up 4 bases and J gave up 2 bases, with 9 bases separating them. Germline V lookup: CDR1 SGHVS, CDR2 FQNEAQ. The CDR3 nucleotides are TGTGCCAGCAGCTCACCTGGGGCTGGGGCCAACGTCCTGACTTTC. Its translation is CASSSPGAGANVLTF.

V usage is TRBV28 and J usage is TRBJ2-5; D is unresolved. From germline, CDR1 is MDHEN and CDR2 SYDVKM. This CDR3 contains 18 residues. Trimming took off 1 base at V and 3 bases at J, with 21 bases between the two ends. CDR3 sequence: CASSLSMVGRLKEETQYF. The CDR3 DNA follows: TGTGCCAGCAGTTTATCTATGGTGGGTAGACTTAAAGAAGAGACCCAGTACTTC.

This chain uses TRBV6-1 with TRBJ2-1; D ambiguous. Germline-derived CDR1 and CDR2 are MNHNS and SASEGT. V lost 2 bases and J lost 4, with 12 bases in between. The CDR3 is 15 residues long. CDR3 region: CASSEYETMYNEQFF. The DNA of the CDR3 is TGTGCCAGCAGTGAATATGAGACGATGTACAATGAGCAGTTCTTC.

The DNA for the CDR3 is TGTGCCAGCAGTTACAGGGGGATGAACACTGAAGCTTTCTTT. Protein: CASSYRGMNTEAFF. The chain carries TRBV6-5 and TRBJ1-1, with a possible D match to TRBD1 (6 bases). Trimming shortened V by 2 bases and J by 0 bases, and 7 bases separated the two germline ends. Germline V CDR1 and CDR2: MNHEY, SVGAGI. The CDR3 has 14 residues.

The J gene is TRBJ2-4, the V gene TRBV7-5. TRBV7-5 is a pseudogene segment. CDR3 length equals 13 residues. The CDR3 is CVRSSGTRNIQYF. In nucleotides, the CDR3 is TGTGTCAGAAGCTCCGGGACCCGAAACATTCAGTACTTC.

V and J are TRBV7-8 and TRBJ2-1, with 7 bases that match TRBD2. Germline CDR1 is SGHVS and CDR2 is FQNEAQ. The CDR3 consists of 15 residues. The V segment lost 5 bases and the J segment 4 bases; nucleotides outside the gene matches: 8. Here the CDR3 DNA reads TGTGCCAGCAGCGGCCGGGCGGGAGATTACAATGAGCAGTTCTTC. Amino acid sequence: CASSGRAGDYNEQFF.

The genes are TRBV11-3 and TRBJ2-7; D gene uncertain. The V gene lost 1 base and the J gene lost 4 bases, with 14 bases spanning the gap. Germline CDR1 reads SGHNT; CDR2 reads YENEEA. The CDR3 loop spans 15 amino acids. CDR3 sequence (DNA): TGTGCCAGCAGCTTAGCCCCTAAGTACCTTTACGAGCAGTACTTC. Translating gives CASSLAPKYLYEQYF.

This rearrangement joins TRBV27 to TRBJ1-5, with 10 bases identical to TRBD1. The CDR3 is made up of 20 amino acids. J gave up 3 bases and V 10 bases, and 24 bases lay outside the gene matches. The V gene's germline CDR1 is MNHEY and CDR2 SMNVEV (reference sequence). CDR3 amino acids: CATQRTGTGDPGANNQPQHF. The CDR3 DNA reads TGTGCCACCCAGAGGACCGGGACAGGGGACCCAGGGGCGAACAATCAGCCCCAGCATTTT.

This clone was recorded once. J is TRBJ1-3 and V is TRBV5-1, with D perhaps TRBD1 (5 bases). The CDR3 totals 16 residues. Trimming took off 1 base at V and 4 bases at J, with 15 bases between the two ends. From germline, CDR1 is SGHRS and CDR2 YFSETQ. DNA for the CDR3: TGCGCCAGCAGCTTGTCAGCGGGGGGTTACGGAAACACCATATATTTT. Protein: CASSLSAGGYGNTIYF.

The V call is TRBV5-6, the J call TRBJ2-7; D may be TRBD2 (5 bases). The CDR3 runs 17 residues. V shed 3 bases and J shed 2 bases, with 21 bases lying between them. CDR1 is SGHDT and CDR2 is YYEEEE in the germline V gene. The CDR3 reads CASSSIGVAYTPYEQYF. CDR3 in DNA: TGTGCCAGCAGCTCAATTGGGGTAGCGTATACCCCCTACGAGCAGTACTTC.

A remark on this clone: No conserved phenylalanine or tryptophan ends this CDR3, so it is likely a read error. It is unclear where the CDR3 begins or ends on the DNA, so no DNA is shown, and the CDR3 is as TCRdb lists it. This rearrangement joins TRBV6-1 to TRBJ1-1; no DNA check was done on the table's D call, TRBD1. Per germline, CDR1 MNHNS and CDR2 SASEGT. The CDR3 comprises 14 residues, both ends counted. The CDR3: CASSDVKANRPKSS.

V usage is TRBV29-1 and J usage is TRBJ2-5; D is unclear. V was trimmed by 6 bases and J by 4 bases, leaving 9 bases between them. The CDR3 is 11 residues long. The germline gives CDR1 SQVTM, CDR2 ANQGSEA. CDR3 DNA: TGCAGCGTCGGGCCACCAGAGACCCAGTACTTC. It is translated as CSVGPPETQYF.

The chain uses TRBV4-1 and TRBJ1-2; D not certain. Germline CDR1 MGHRA, CDR2 YSYEKL. Trimming cost V 3 bases and J 0 bases, with 14 bases left between them. This CDR3 spans 16 amino acids. This CDR3 reads CASSQTATVTNYGYTF. The DNA of the CDR3 is TGCGCCAGCAGCCAGACGGCGACCGTAACTAACTATGGCTACACCTTC.

The V call is TRBV28, the J call TRBJ2-7; the D gene is possibly TRBD2 (6 bases). V gave up 2 bases and J gave up 4 bases, with 12 bases separating them. Germline CDR1 MDHEN, CDR2 SYDVKM. The CDR3 has 14 residues. As DNA, the CDR3 is TGTGCCAGCAGTTTAGCGGGATTTGGGTACGAGCAGTACTTC. It yields the protein CASSLAGFGYEQYF.

This chain joins TRBV27 and TRBJ1-1; perhaps TRBD1 as D (6 bases). The CDR3 is 17 amino acids. V was cut by 6 bases and J by 2 bases, with 22 bases left in between. In germline, CDR1 is MNHEY, CDR2 SMNVEV (reference sequence). In DNA, the CDR3 is TGTGCCAGCAGCCTTAGGGGGGACAAAAAACTTAACACTGAAGCTTTCTTT. Its translation: CASSLRGDKKLNTEAFF.

The rearrangement joins TRBV7-3 to TRBJ2-7; TRBD2 aligns across 10 bases. The V segment lost 4 bases and the J segment 4 bases; nucleotides outside the gene matches: 10. Germline V CDR1 and CDR2: SGHTA, FQGTGA. The CDR3 covers 16 residues. CDR3 protein: CASSSATSGWSYEQYF. In nucleotides, the CDR3 is TGTGCCAGCAGCTCTGCGACTAGCGGGTGGAGTTACGAGCAGTACTTC.

V is TRBV28 and J is TRBJ2-3, with D unclear. Germline loops: CDR1 MDHEN, CDR2 SYDVKM. The CDR3 spans 13 residues. Trimming left V 10 bases short and J 4 bases short, with 15 bases between. Here the CDR3 DNA reads TGTGCCACCTCCTTGACTGTACCAGATACGCAGTATTTT. This encodes CATSLTVPDTQYF.

V usage is TRBV7-9 and J usage is TRBJ2-7; D tentatively reads TRBD1 or TRBD2 (5 bases each). Germline V CDR1 and CDR2: SEHNR, FQNEAQ (reference sequence). The ends were cut back, 4 bases at V and 1 base at J, with 17 bases in the middle. The length of the CDR3 is 16 residues. CDR3 in DNA: TGTGCCAGCAGCTCTCCATACCGAGGGGTTTCCTACGAGCAGTACTTC. Translated, it gives CASSSPYRGVSYEQYF.

The chain recombines TRBV5-6 with TRBJ1-1, with D hard to call. Germline V CDR1 and CDR2: SGHDT, YYEEEE. The CDR3 runs 12 residues. The V end lost 3 bases, the J end lost 8 bases, and 11 bases lay between the germline ends. The CDR3 DNA is TGTGCCAGCAGCTCGGCAAGGTGGGAAGCTTTCTTT. Protein: CASSSARWEAFF.

V usage is TRBV4-1 and J usage is TRBJ1-2, with a tentative D call TRBD1 (5 bases). Deletions cut 7 bases from V and 3 bases from J, with 15 bases between. The CDR3 consists of 14 residues. Germline V gene sequence: CDR1 MGHRA, CDR2 YSYEKL. The CDR3 region is CASTPGRGHYGYTF. CDR3 sequence (DNA): TGCGCCAGCACCCCAGGGCGAGGGCACTATGGCTACACCTTC.

The rearrangement uses TRBV7-3 and TRBJ1-1, with 8 bases matching TRBD1. This CDR3 spans 17 amino acids. With 5 bases clipped from V and 1 base from J, the junction kept 12 bases outside the gene matches. Germline V lookup: CDR1 SGHTA, CDR2 FQGTGA. The CDR3 protein is CASSGQSGDRGNTEAFF. CDR3 nucleotides: TGTGCCAGCAGCGGACAATCAGGAGACAGGGGGAACACTGAAGCTTTCTTT.

V usage is TRBV28 and J usage is TRBJ2-7; 7 positions match TRBD2. V lost 4 bases to trimming and J lost 3 bases; unmatched junction nucleotides: 9. The CDR3 spans 15 residues. From germline, CDR1 is MDHEN and CDR2 SYDVKM. DNA for the CDR3: TGTGCCAGCAGTTCCCCCTCAGGGAGGGACTACGAGCAGTACTTC. It specifies CASSSPSGRDYEQYF.

This clone showed up just once. V is TRBV9 and J is TRBJ1-2; 8 nucleotides line up with TRBD1. The CDR3 sequence is 13 residues long. Germline V lookup: CDR1 SGDLS, CDR2 YYNGEE. The V segment lost 4 bases and the J segment 6 bases; nucleotides outside the gene matches: 5. CDR3 loop: CASSSTGGDGYTF. As DNA, the CDR3 is TGTGCCAGCAGCTCTACAGGGGGAGATGGCTACACCTTC.

The chain uses TRBV7-9 and TRBJ1-1; D is unresolved. V was pared by 0 bases and J by 0 bases, with 8 bases between. Germline values: CDR1 SEHNR, CDR2 FQNEAQ (reference sequence). The CDR3 totals 15 residues. CDR3 loop: CASSLAKALNTEAFF. The CDR3 nucleotides are TGTGCCAGCAGCTTAGCGAAAGCGCTGAACACTGAAGCTTTCTTT.